This entry lists 15 T cell receptor beta chains sequenced from one sample in a study of T-cell reconstitution after alpha-beta-depleted transplantation in children. During its preparation, the TCRbeta library received unique molecular identifiers. TCRdb analysed the PCR reads with MiXCR anew, one entry per CDR3 protein. This table holds 200,000 to 250,000 distinct CDR3 sequences, 8% to 9.5% found once. The sequencing used PBMCs from the stem cell graft donor, collected from the stem cell graft. Every receptor here comes from a human donor who donated a stem cell graft to a child with acute lymphoblastic leukemia.

This clonotype was observed at least ten times. The CDR3 is CASSWGQDTGELFF. The CDR3 region has the DNA TGCGCCAGCAGCTGGGGACAGGACACCGGGGAGCTGTTTTTT. The J gene is TRBJ2-2, the V gene TRBV5-1, with 8 bases that match TRBD1. V was clipped by 3 bases and J by 3 bases; unmatched bases: 1. The germline gives CDR1 SGHRS, CDR2 YFSETQ. The CDR3 runs to 14 residues.

This rearrangement joins TRBV30 to TRBJ1-4, with 8 positions matching TRBD1. CDR3 length: 14 residues. V lost 2 bases and J lost 8; bases outside the gene matches: 7. Germline V lookup: CDR1 GTSNPN, CDR2 SVGIG (reference sequence). This CDR3 is CAWSIGQGREKLFF. DNA for the CDR3: TGTGCCTGGAGTATCGGACAGGGAAGAGAAAAACTGTTTTTT.

This clonotype was counted many times. This chain joins TRBV20-1 and TRBJ1-1; 10 bases line up with TRBD1. The trim removed 4 bases at V and 4 bases at J, leaving 3 bases unmatched. CDR1 is DFQATT and CDR2 is SNEGSKA in the germline V gene (reference sequence). This CDR3 contains 13 residues. In DNA form, the CDR3 reads TGCAGTGCTACGGGACAGGGGATCACTGAAGCTTTCTTT. It specifies CSATGQGITEAFF.

This clonotype was picked up many times. The chain is built from TRBV10-1 and TRBJ2-3; 9 bases agree with TRBD1. Germline lookup yields CDR1 WNHNN and CDR2 SYGVQD (reference sequence). With V trimmed by 4 bases and J by 5 bases, 13 bases remained unmatched. This CDR3 has 17 amino acids. The CDR3 DNA sequence: TGCGCCAGCAGTGGGGGATTAGGGACAGGGCGAGGAGATACGCAGTATTTT. It encodes CASSGGLGTGRGDTQYF.

This clonotype was seen ten or more times. The chain's CDR3 is CSVVPGGSTDTQYF. In DNA, the CDR3 is TGCAGCGTTGTCCCGGGGGGGAGCACAGATACGCAGTATTTT. The V and J genes are TRBV29-1 and TRBJ2-3; 8 bases match TRBD2. The CDR3 covers 14 residues. Germline V gene lookup returns CDR1 SQVTM and CDR2 ANQGSEA. J gave up 0 bases and V 4 bases, and 3 bases lay outside the gene matches.

This clonotype was recorded at least ten times. The genes are TRBV5-6 and TRBJ1-5; maybe TRBD1 (5 bases). V lost 4 bases and J 3 bases, leaving 14 bases between the germline ends. The CDR3 runs to 15 residues. Germline values: CDR1 SGHDT, CDR2 YYEEEE. CDR3 in amino acids: CASSRLWGNNQPQHF. CDR3 DNA sequence: TGTGCCAGCAGCCGCCTTTGGGGGAACAATCAGCCCCAGCATTTT. Full variable domain (missing parts from reference TRBV5-6 and TRBJ1-5): DAGVTQSPTHLIKTRGQQVTLRCSPKSGHDTVSWYQQALGQGPQFIFQYYEEEERQRGNFPDRFSGHQFPNYSSELNVNALLLGDSALYLCASSRLWGNNQPQHFGDGTRLSIL.

This clonotype occurred a few times. V gene TRBV29-1 combines with J gene TRBJ2-7, with D maybe TRBD1 (6 bases). This CDR3 comprises 13 residues. Trimming removed 1 base from V and 5 bases from J, with 12 bases in between. CDR1 SQVTM and CDR2 ANQGSEA come from the germline V gene. Here the CDR3 reads CSVEVGSGDEQYF. CDR3 in DNA: TGCAGCGTTGAAGTAGGGTCAGGGGACGAGCAGTACTTC.

There are a few counts of this clonotype. This chain uses TRBV5-1 with TRBJ1-6; TRBD1 matches 10 bases. CDR3 size: 15 residues. The ends lost 4 bases at V and 7 bases at J; junction bases unmatched: 5. Germline CDR1 is SGHRS and CDR2 is YFSETQ. The CDR3 loop is CASSVEDRGNSPLHF. In DNA form, the CDR3 reads TGCGCCAGCAGCGTTGAGGACAGGGGGAATTCACCCCTCCACTTT.

This clonotype occurred a few times. V gene TRBV5-5 combines with J gene TRBJ2-3; perhaps TRBD1 as D (5 bases). V dropped 0 bases and J dropped 1 base, with 9 bases sitting between them. Germline-derived CDR1 and CDR2 are SGHKS and YYEKEE (reference sequence). The CDR3 length is 15 residues. In DNA form, the CDR3 reads TGTGCCAGCAGCTTGGAGGGGTGGGGCACAGATACGCAGTATTTT. Encoded protein: CASSLEGWGTDTQYF.

This clonotype has at least ten counts. This rearrangement joins TRBV5-1 to TRBJ2-2; TRBD1 matches 7 bases. This CDR3 has 15 residues. Germline-derived CDR1 and CDR2 are SGHRS and YFSETQ. V trimming: 5 bases; J trimming: 1 base; junction bases outside the gene matches: 5. CDR3 nucleotide sequence: TGCGCCAGCAGGACCGGGACAGTGAACACCGGGGAGCTGTTTTTT. Translated, it gives CASRTGTVNTGELFF.

This clonotype was detected ten times or more. The gene calls are TRBV6-5 and TRBJ1-3, with D unresolved. V was clipped by 8 bases and J by 4 bases, with 18 bases between them. Germline-derived CDR1 and CDR2 are MNHEY and SVGAGI. CDR3 size: 15 residues. The CDR3 coding sequence is TGTGCCAGCCGAGACTCCGTCCAGCCGGGAAACACCATATATTTT. This translates into CASRDSVQPGNTIYF.

At least ten counts were recorded for this clonotype. The chain has TRBV5-1 and TRBJ2-3; weak D call: TRBD2 (7 bases). CDR1 is SGHRS, CDR2 YFSETQ, per germline. The V end lost 4 bases, the J end lost 2 bases, and 17 bases lay between the germline ends. The CDR3 is 16 residues long. The chain's CDR3 is CASSLGGAVVTDTQYF. The CDR3 nucleotides are TGCGCCAGCAGCCTAGGGGGGGCAGTTGTCACAGATACGCAGTATTTT.

There are many counts of this clonotype. V gene TRBV5-1 combines with J gene TRBJ2-7; possibly TRBD1 for D (6 bases). Germline V gives CDR1 SGHRS, CDR2 YFSETQ. V was pared by 3 bases and J by 2 bases, with 9 bases between. CDR3 size: 13 residues. The CDR3 loop is CASSSGTTYEQYF. CDR3 nucleotides: TGCGCCAGCAGCTCCGGGACAACCTACGAGCAGTACTTC.

This clonotype was detected only a few times. This sequence may be a read error, since a much larger clone differs from it by one base. The chain has TRBV20-1 and TRBJ1-1; tentative D call: TRBD1 (5 bases). The CDR3 spans 14 residues. Germline V lookup: CDR1 DFQATT, CDR2 SNEGSKA (reference sequence). V lost 0 bases, J lost 1 base, and 9 bases lay in between. The CDR3 is CSAREAGPNTEAFF. The CDR3 bases are TGCAGTGCTAGAGAGGCAGGGCCGAACACTGAAGCTTTCTTT.

Concerning this clonotype: With a much larger clone just one base away, this may be a read error. Without the conserved terminal phenylalanine or tryptophan, this CDR3 likely stems from a read error. V gene TRBV12-3 or TRBV12-4 combines with J gene TRBJ1-3; TRBD1 agrees at 7 bases. The CDR3 contains 14 residues. Germline trimming cut 5 bases from V and 4 bases from J; bases unmatched to any gene: 5. CDR3 protein: CASSTGTAGNTIYC. In DNA form, the CDR3 reads TGTGCCAGCAGTACAGGGACAGCCGGAAACACCATATATTGT.